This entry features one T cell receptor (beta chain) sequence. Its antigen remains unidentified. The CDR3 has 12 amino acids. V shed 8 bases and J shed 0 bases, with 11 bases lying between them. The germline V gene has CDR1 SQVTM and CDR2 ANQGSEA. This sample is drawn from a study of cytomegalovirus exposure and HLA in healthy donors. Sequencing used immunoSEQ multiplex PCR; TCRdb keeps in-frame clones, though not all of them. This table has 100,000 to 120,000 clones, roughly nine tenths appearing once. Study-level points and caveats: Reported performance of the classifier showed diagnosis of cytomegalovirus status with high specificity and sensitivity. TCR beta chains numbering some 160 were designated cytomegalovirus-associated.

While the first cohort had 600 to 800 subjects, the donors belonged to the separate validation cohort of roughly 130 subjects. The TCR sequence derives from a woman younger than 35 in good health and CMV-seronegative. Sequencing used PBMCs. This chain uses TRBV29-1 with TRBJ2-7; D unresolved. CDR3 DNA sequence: TGCAGCTTTTTAGTTCACTCCTACGAGCAGTACTTC. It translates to CSFLVHSYEQYF.